A selection of T cell receptor beta chains follows, all from one sample in a study of identical twins. TCRdb independently ran MiXCR on the 5' RACE reads; one entry per CDR3 protein. The sample shows about 1.7 million distinct CDR3 sequences, less than 35% of them seen only once. The sequenced material came from cord blood. The receptor set was obtained from a newborn girl in good health. Each CDR3 is given with its conserved first and last residue. Each record gives: J gene, V gene, clone size, D gene, CDR3 protein, CDR3 DNA. A D gene is named only where the DNA matches it firmly. Clone size is stated in some rows and not others, as once, few, many or a class when expanded.

J: TRBJ2-1; V: TRBV27; size: .; D: TRBD2; CDR3: CASTQRGGMRNEQFF; DNA: TGTGCCAGCACCCAGCGGGGGGGTATGAGGAATGAGCAGTTCTTC
J: TRBJ1-2; V: TRBV28; size: few; D: TRBD1; CDR3: CASSSGTGTDRYTF; DNA: TGTGCCAGCAGTTCCGGGACAGGTACGGATCGCTACACCTTC
J: TRBJ2-3; V: TRBV28; size: .; D: TRBD2; CDR3: CASSPPSGMGDTQYF; DNA: TGTGCCAGCAGCCCCCCGAGCGGGATGGGAGATACGCAGTATTTT
J: TRBJ1-1; V: TRBV13; size: few; D: .; CDR3: CASSPLAASGNTEAFF; DNA: TGTGCCAGCAGCCCTCTCGCGGCATCGGGGAACACTGAAGCTTTCTTT
J: TRBJ2-1; V: TRBV4-1; size: .; D: .; CDR3: CASSQRDGGRSSYNEQFF; DNA: TGCGCCAGCAGCCAAAGGGACGGGGGCCGAAGCTCCTACAATGAGCAGTTCTTC
J: TRBJ1-2; V: TRBV27; size: few; D: .; CDR3: CASSFRGVGDGYTF; DNA: TGTGCCAGCAGTTTTCGGGGGGTCGGCGATGGCTACACCTTC
J: TRBJ2-3; V: TRBV3-1; size: .; D: .; CDR3: CASSQLPRSSPDTQYF; DNA: TGTGCCAGCAGCCAACTCCCTCGCTCGTCCCCAGATACGCAGTATTTT
J: TRBJ1-5; V: TRBV7-2; size: .; D: .; CDR3: CASSLAALGFGQPQHF; DNA: TGTGCCAGCAGCTTAGCGGCCTTGGGGTTTGGACAGCCCCAGCATTTT
J: TRBJ2-6; V: TRBV12-3/TRBV12-4; size: many; D: TRBD1; CDR3: CASSLGTGTSGANVLTF; DNA: TGTGCCAGCAGTTTAGGGACAGGTACCTCTGGGGCCAACGTCCTGACTTTC
J: TRBJ2-7; V: TRBV4-2; size: .; D: .; CDR3: CASSAGSGSYEQYF; DNA: TGTGCCAGCAGCGCTGGCTCAGGGTCGTACGAGCAGTACTTC
J: TRBJ1-6; V: TRBV7-2; size: few; D: .; CDR3: CASSLQESIVALHF; DNA: TGTGCCAGCAGCCTACAGGAGAGCATTGTAGCCCTCCACTTT
J: TRBJ2-4; V: TRBV5-4; size: few; D: .; CDR3: CASSSDANVGNIQYF; DNA: TGTGCCAGCAGCTCTGATGCGAACGTTGGAAACATTCAGTACTTC
J: TRBJ2-7; V: TRBV29-1; size: .; D: TRBD2; CDR3: CSGWMVAGVTPYEQYF; DNA: TGCAGCGGGTGGATGGTAGCGGGAGTCACCCCCTACGAGCAGTACTTC
J: TRBJ1-1; V: TRBV25-1; size: .; D: .; CDR3: CASSEYGKGGHTKAFF; DNA: TGTGCCAGCAGTGAATACGGGAAAGGGGGTCACACTAAAGCTTTCTTT
J: TRBJ1-2; V: TRBV25-1; size: many; D: .; CDR3: CASNAGYGYTF; DNA: TGTGCCAGCAATGCCGGGTATGGCTACACCTTC
J: TRBJ2-2; V: TRBV3-1; size: .; D: TRBD2; CDR3: CASTDLSGVNTGELFF; DNA: TGTGCCAGCACCGACCTTAGCGGGGTCAACACCGGGGAGCTGTTTTTT
J: TRBJ2-5; V: TRBV20-1; size: .; D: .; CDR3: CSASPPYEGTTNNEQYF; DNA: TGCAGTGCTAGCCCCCCCTATGAAGGGACGACGAACAATGAGCAGTACTTC
J: TRBJ1-1; V: TRBV29-1; size: few; D: .; CDR3: CSVEAREAEAFF; DNA: TGCAGCGTTGAAGCCAGGGAGGCTGAAGCTTTCTTT
J: TRBJ1-2; V: TRBV28; size: .; D: .; CDR3: CASSLLRAFYGYTF; DNA: TGTGCCAGCAGTTTATTGAGGGCCTTCTATGGCTACACCTTC
J: TRBJ2-7; V: TRBV4-1; size: few; D: TRBD2; CDR3: CASSQVKAGISYEQYF; DNA: TGCGCCAGCAGCCAAGTCAAAGCGGGGATCTCCTACGAGCAGTACTTC
J: TRBJ1-4; V: TRBV5-1; size: .; D: TRBD1; CDR3: CASSPHRGPNEKLFF; DNA: TGCGCCAGCAGCCCCCACAGGGGACCTAATGAAAAACTGTTTTTT
J: TRBJ2-7; V: TRBV6-6; size: .; D: .; CDR3: CASSFSLSYEQYF; DNA: TGTGCCAGCAGTTTTAGCCTCTCCTACGAGCAGTACTTC
J: TRBJ2-5; V: TRBV24-1; size: .; D: .; CDR3: CATSDGLGKETQYF; DNA: TGTGCCACCAGTGACGGTTTAGGAAAAGAGACCCAGTACTTC
J: TRBJ2-5; V: TRBV3-1; size: .; D: TRBD1; CDR3: CASSQWQGDQETQYF; DNA: TGTGCCAGCAGCCAATGGCAGGGGGACCAAGAGACCCAGTACTTC
J: TRBJ2-1; V: TRBV20-1; size: many; D: .; CDR3: CSANRRLNNEQFF; DNA: TGCAGTGCTAATCGTCGACTCAACAATGAGCAGTTCTTC
J: TRBJ1-1; V: TRBV27; size: many; D: .; CDR3: CASSLARGRTEAFF; DNA: TGTGCCAGCAGCTTAGCTCGGGGAAGGACTGAAGCTTTCTTT
J: TRBJ2-7; V: TRBV6-6; size: .; D: .; CDR3: CASSRRTTESSYEQYF; DNA: TGTGCCAGCAGCAGAAGAACTACCGAAAGCTCCTACGAGCAGTACTTC
J: TRBJ1-5; V: TRBV5-1; size: few; D: .; CDR3: CASSLVPDSNQPQHF; DNA: TGCGCCAGCAGCTTGGTCCCTGATAGCAATCAGCCCCAGCATTTT
J: TRBJ2-1; V: TRBV14; size: .; D: TRBD2; CDR3: CASTAGTSIYNEQFF; DNA: TGTGCCAGCACGGCCGGGACTAGCATTTACAATGAGCAGTTCTTC
J: TRBJ1-5; V: TRBV4-1; size: few; D: .; CDR3: CASSQVGGPFYQPQHF; DNA: TGCGCCAGCAGCCAAGTGGGGGGCCCTTTCTATCAGCCCCAGCATTTT
J: TRBJ1-2; V: TRBV10-3; size: .; D: TRBD1; CDR3: CAIGGTDRGENDYGYTF; DNA: TGTGCCATCGGCGGGACAGACAGAGGGGAAAATGACTATGGCTACACCTTC
J: TRBJ1-5; V: TRBV30; size: .; D: .; CDR3: CAWAEIYSNQPQHF; DNA: TGTGCCTGGGCAGAGATCTATAGCAATCAGCCCCAGCATTTT
J: TRBJ1-2; V: TRBV16; size: .; D: .; CDR3: CASSQYFYRETNYGYTF; DNA: TGTGCCAGCAGCCAATACTTCTACAGGGAAACGAACTATGGCTACACCTTC
J: TRBJ1-2; V: TRBV13; size: .; D: TRBD1; CDR3: CASTRMNRDRDGYTF; DNA: TGTGCCAGCACCAGGATGAACCGGGACAGGGATGGCTACACCTTC
J: TRBJ2-7; V: TRBV6-2/TRBV6-3; size: .; D: .; CDR3: CASLAGSYEQYF; DNA: TGTGCCAGCCTTGCGGGATCCTACGAGCAGTACTTC
J: TRBJ2-2; V: TRBV29-1; size: .; D: TRBD1; CDR3: CSVAHWTGGTGELFF; DNA: TGCAGCGTTGCCCACTGGACAGGGGGGACCGGGGAGCTGTTTTTT
J: TRBJ2-3; V: TRBV3-1; size: once; D: TRBD2; CDR3: CTSSQVAGAGDTQYF; DNA: TGTACCAGCAGCCAGGTGGCGGGAGCAGGGGATACGCAGTATTTT
J: TRBJ2-3; V: TRBV7-9; size: few; D: .; CDR3: CASSLDLTLSTDTQYF; DNA: TGTGCCAGCAGCTTAGATTTGACATTAAGCACAGATACGCAGTATTTT
J: TRBJ2-2; V: TRBV11-2; size: once; D: .; CDR3: CASSLVADNGELFF; DNA: TGTGCCAGCAGCTTAGTGGCAGATAACGGGGAGCTGTTTTTT
J: TRBJ2-1; V: TRBV3-1; size: .; D: .; CDR3: CASSQELAGSSYNEQFF; DNA: TGTGCCAGCAGCCAAGAACTCGCGGGCAGCTCCTACAATGAGCAGTTCTTC
J: TRBJ2-1; V: TRBV2; size: .; D: TRBD2; CDR3: CASSEVGGRSIEQFF; DNA: TGTGCCAGCAGTGAAGTGGGCGGGAGATCGATTGAGCAGTTCTTC
J: TRBJ1-1; V: TRBV21-1; size: .; D: .; CDR3: CASSNFLGVIGTEAFF; DNA: TGTGCCAGCAGCAATTTTTTAGGGGTTATCGGCACTGAAGCTTTCTTT
J: TRBJ2-3; V: TRBV9; size: .; D: TRBD2; CDR3: CASSGGGALADTQYF; DNA: TGTGCCAGCAGCGGCGGGGGGGCCCTAGCAGATACGCAGTATTTT
J: TRBJ1-6; V: TRBV12-3/TRBV12-4; size: .; D: .; CDR3: CASTPGSSYNSPPHF; DNA: TGTGCCAGCACCCCAGGGAGCTCCTATAATTCACCCCCCCACTTT
J: TRBJ1-4; V: TRBV27; size: .; D: .; CDR3: CAIKTGQTNEKLFF; DNA: TGTGCCATTAAGACCGGACAAACTAATGAAAAACTGTTTTTT
J: TRBJ2-3; V: TRBV27; size: .; D: TRBD2; CDR3: CASSSGLAFTDTQYF; DNA: TGTGCCAGCAGTTCGGGACTAGCGTTCACAGATACGCAGTATTTT
J: TRBJ1-1; V: TRBV4-1; size: few; D: .; CDR3: CASSQAGKENTEAFF; DNA: TGCGCCAGCAGCCAGGCCGGGAAGGAGAACACTGAAGCTTTCTTT
J: TRBJ1-2; V: TRBV20-1; size: .; D: .; CDR3: CSALGPGGGYTF; DNA: TGCAGTGCTTTGGGACCGGGAGGCGGCTACACCTTC
J: TRBJ1-2; V: TRBV7-9; size: many; D: .; CDR3: CASSLERGNYGYTF; DNA: TGCGCCAGCAGCTTGGAGCGGGGCAACTATGGCTACACCTTC
J: TRBJ1-2; V: TRBV25-1; size: .; D: TRBD1; CDR3: CASTSNFDRGGYTF; DNA: TGTGCCAGCACCTCAAATTTTGACAGGGGGGGCTACACCTTC
J: TRBJ1-1; V: TRBV10-3; size: .; D: .; CDR3: CAISDRALLAEAFF; DNA: TGTGCCATCAGTGACAGGGCGTTATTGGCCGAAGCTTTCTTT
J: TRBJ2-5; V: TRBV7-9; size: few; D: TRBD2; CDR3: CASSFDLSGKETQYF; DNA: TGTGCCAGCAGCTTCGATCTTAGCGGGAAAGAGACCCAGTACTTC
J: TRBJ2-4; V: TRBV10-3; size: .; D: TRBD2; CDR3: CAISPGLAGGPAKNIQYF; DNA: TGTGCCATCAGTCCGGGACTAGCGGGAGGACCAGCCAAAAACATTCAGTACTTC
J: TRBJ2-3; V: TRBV7-2; size: .; D: TRBD2; CDR3: CASSLGRWREIVLDEQYF; DNA: TGTGCCAGCAGCTTAGGGAGGTGGCGGGAGATCGTTTTGGATGAGCAGTATTTT
J: TRBJ2-5; V: TRBV15; size: .; D: .; CDR3: CATSRRTNDNEQYF; DNA: TGTGCCACCAGCAGACGGACTAACGACAATGAGCAGTACTTC